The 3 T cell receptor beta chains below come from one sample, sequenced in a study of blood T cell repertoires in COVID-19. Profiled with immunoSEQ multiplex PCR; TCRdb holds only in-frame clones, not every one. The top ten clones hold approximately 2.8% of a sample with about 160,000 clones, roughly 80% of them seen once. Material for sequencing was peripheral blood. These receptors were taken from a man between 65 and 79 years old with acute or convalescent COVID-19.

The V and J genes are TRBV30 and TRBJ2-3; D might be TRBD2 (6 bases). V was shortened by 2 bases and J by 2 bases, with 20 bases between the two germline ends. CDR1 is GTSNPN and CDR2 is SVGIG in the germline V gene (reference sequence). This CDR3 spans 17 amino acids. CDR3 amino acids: CAWSPLTPRGITDTQYF. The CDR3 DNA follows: TGTGCCTGGAGTCCTCTTACTCCCCGGGGGATCACAGATACGCAGTATTTT.

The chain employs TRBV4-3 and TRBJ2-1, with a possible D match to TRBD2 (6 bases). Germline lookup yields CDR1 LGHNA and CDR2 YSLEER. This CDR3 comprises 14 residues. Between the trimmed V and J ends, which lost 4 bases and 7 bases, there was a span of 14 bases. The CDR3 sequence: CASSPELGRNEQFF. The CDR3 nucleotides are TGCGCCAGCAGCCCCGAATTGGGGAGGAATGAGCAGTTCTTC.

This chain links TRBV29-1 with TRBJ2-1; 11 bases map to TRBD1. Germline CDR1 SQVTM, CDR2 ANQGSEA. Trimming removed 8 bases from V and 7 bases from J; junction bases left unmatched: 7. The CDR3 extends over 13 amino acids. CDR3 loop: CSTGQGGGNEQFF. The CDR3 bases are TGCAGCACGGGACAGGGGGGTGGGAATGAGCAGTTCTTC.